The 11 T cell receptor beta chains presented below share a single source sample, sequenced in a study of blood T cell repertoires in COVID-19. This table comes from immunoSEQ multiplex PCR, and its TCRdb copy is limited to in-frame clones, with some not included. The data hold more than 250,000 clones, with 70% to 90% observed a single time. Sequenced: PBMCs or T cells enriched from blood (not recorded which). Source of these receptors: a man younger than 45 who had recovered from COVID-19.

The chain employs TRBV6-2 or TRBV6-3 and TRBJ2-1; 7 bases fit TRBD1. V trimming: 6 bases; J trimming: 8 bases; junction bases outside the gene matches: 4. Germline assignment: CDR1 MNHEY and CDR2 SVGEGT. The CDR3 is 12 amino acids. CDR3 sequence: CASSDRAYEQFF. CDR3 DNA sequence: TGTGCCAGCAGCGACAGGGCTTATGAGCAGTTCTTC.

The rearrangement links TRBV2 to TRBJ1-2; 8 bases map to TRBD1. Germline V gives CDR1 SNHLY, CDR2 FYNNEI. V was pared by 1 base and J by 5 bases, with 6 bases of the junction left unmatched. CDR3 length equals 15 residues. CDR3 in amino acids: CASSEGPGGLYGYTF. The CDR3, as DNA: TGTGCCAGCAGTGAAGGGCCAGGGGGCTTGTATGGCTACACCTTC.

The rearrangement links TRBV12-3 or TRBV12-4 to TRBJ2-7; 9 nucleotides agree with TRBD1. The CDR3 has 13 residues. Trimming took 3 bases from V and 6 from J; bases not matched to a gene: 3. The CDR3 DNA follows: TGTGCCAGCAGTTTGAGACAGGGGGGCGAGCAGTACTTC. Translated, it gives CASSLRQGGEQYF.

V is TRBV2 and J is TRBJ1-2; D remains unclear. The CDR3 covers 14 residues. CDR1 and CDR2 from the germline V gene are SNHLY and FYNNEI. V lost 1 base and J 0 bases, leaving 6 bases between the germline ends. In nucleotides, the CDR3 is TGTGCCAGCAGTGAAGGTCCCTCTAACTATGGCTACACCTTC. Its protein is CASSEGPSNYGYTF.

The J gene is TRBJ2-3, the V gene TRBV7-9, with 8 bases identical to TRBD1. Germline loops: CDR1 SEHNR, CDR2 FQNEAQ (reference sequence). Trimming removed 5 bases from V and 6 bases from J; junction bases left unmatched: 1. This CDR3 comprises 12 residues. This CDR3 is CASSGQGDTQYF. As DNA, the CDR3 is TGTGCCAGCAGCGGACAGGGCGATACGCAGTATTTT.

In this sample, this clone turned up once. The chain combines TRBV7-9 with TRBJ1-6; D gene uncertain. The germline V and J ends were trimmed by 0 bases and 5 bases, with 11 bases remaining between them. Germline V gives CDR1 SEHNR, CDR2 FQNEAQ (reference sequence). The CDR3 is 16 amino acids. The CDR3 DNA is TGTGCCAGCAGCTTAGCGCGGGGTATCGATAATTCACCCCTCCACTTT. It encodes CASSLARGIDNSPLHF.

J is TRBJ2-3 and V is TRBV7-9; 7 bases agree with TRBD2. The CDR3 is 13 residues long. V lost 4 bases to trimming and J lost 6 bases; unmatched junction nucleotides: 4. Germline V gene data show CDR1 as SEHNR and CDR2 as FQNEAQ (reference sequence). CDR3: CASSSSGADTQYF. CDR3 DNA sequence: TGTGCCAGCAGCTCGAGCGGGGCGGATACGCAGTATTTT.

The chain carries TRBV4-1 and TRBJ1-2; TRBD1 matches at 7 bases. The V gene's germline CDR1 is MGHRA and CDR2 YSYEKL. This CDR3 contains 14 residues. Losses at the gene ends were 1 base for V and 7 bases for J; bases not matched to a gene: 6. CDR3 DNA: TGCGCCAGCAGCCAAGTCGGAGGGGGCTCTGGCTACACCTTC. Translating gives CASSQVGGGSGYTF.

This clone appeared once. V and J are TRBV30 and TRBJ1-2; D is possibly TRBD1 (6 bases). Germline assignment: CDR1 GTSNPN and CDR2 SVGIG (reference sequence). The CDR3 runs 17 residues. Trimming cost V 4 bases and J 1 base, with 22 bases left between them. The CDR3 protein is CAWKSERDRPYNYGYTF. The CDR3 DNA reads TGTGCCTGGAAGTCGGAGAGAGACAGGCCCTATAACTATGGCTACACCTTC.

The V gene is TRBV10-3, the J gene TRBJ1-1, with 7 bases identical to TRBD1. V trimming: 5 bases; J trimming: 0 bases; junction bases outside the gene matches: 12. This CDR3 contains 17 residues. Per germline, CDR1 ENHRY and CDR2 SYGVKD. This chain's CDR3 is CAISPRWDSLMNTEAFF. DNA for the CDR3: TGTGCCATCAGTCCGAGGTGGGACAGCCTTATGAACACTGAAGCTTTCTTT.

V usage is TRBV13 and J usage is TRBJ2-3; possibly TRBD1 for D (6 bases). The CDR3 covers 16 residues. In germline, CDR1 is PRHDT, CDR2 FYEKMQ (reference sequence). Between the trimmed V and J ends, which lost 4 bases and 3 bases, there was a span of 17 bases. The DNA for the CDR3 is TGTGCCAGCAGCTCCCGACAGGTGAGGGTGACAGATACGCAGTATTTT. Translating gives CASSSRQVRVTDTQYF.